This entry concerns a single T cell receptor (beta chain). V was cut by 2 bases and J by 4 bases, with 9 bases left in between. CDR1 and CDR2 (germline): SGHDT, YYEEEE. The CDR3 consists of 13 residues. The PCR was carried out with 60 Vbeta primers and 13 Jbeta primers. This table comes from immunoSEQ multiplex PCR, and its TCRdb copy is limited to in-frame clones, with some not included. The sample has about 150,000 clones; over 65% are singletons. The data originate from a study of cytomegalovirus exposure and HLA in healthy donors. This clonotype originated in a man aged 35-49 years in good health and CMV-seropositive. This rearrangement joins TRBV5-6 to TRBJ2-5; perhaps TRBD1 as D (5 bases). Sequenced material: PBMCs. CDR3 region: CASSFGRAETQYF. The CDR3 DNA reads TGTGCCAGCAGCTTCGGCAGGGCAGAGACCCAGTACTTC. Full variable domain (outside the CDR3, taken from reference TRBV5-6 and TRBJ2-5): DAGVTQSPTHLIKTRGQQVTLRCSPKSGHDTVSWYQQALGQGPQFIFQYYEEEERQRGNFPDRFSGHQFPNYSSELNVNALLLGDSALYLCASSFGRAETQYFGPGTRLLVL.